Reported below is one T cell receptor (beta chain). Both 60 Vbeta primers and 13 Jbeta primers went into the PCR. This table comes from immunoSEQ multiplex PCR, and its TCRdb copy is limited to in-frame clones, with some not included. The sample has fewer than 200,000 clones; more than 60% are singletons. This sample is part of a study of cytomegalovirus exposure and HLA in healthy donors. Background on the study: About 85 million unique TCR sequences came from HLA-typed donors in an early release.

Sample: PBMCs. This sequence originates from a middle-aged man in good health and CMV-seronegative.

The CDR3 loop reads CASSVLAGEETQYF. The CDR3 DNA reads TGTGCCAGCAGCGTGCTAGCGGGGGAAGAGACCCAGTACTTC. V and J are TRBV7-8 and TRBJ2-5; 10 nucleotides line up with TRBD2. After removal of 5 bases from V and 3 bases from J, the junction contained 3 bases not matched to a gene. The germline V gene encodes CDR1 SGHVS and CDR2 FQNEAQ. This CDR3 has 14 residues.